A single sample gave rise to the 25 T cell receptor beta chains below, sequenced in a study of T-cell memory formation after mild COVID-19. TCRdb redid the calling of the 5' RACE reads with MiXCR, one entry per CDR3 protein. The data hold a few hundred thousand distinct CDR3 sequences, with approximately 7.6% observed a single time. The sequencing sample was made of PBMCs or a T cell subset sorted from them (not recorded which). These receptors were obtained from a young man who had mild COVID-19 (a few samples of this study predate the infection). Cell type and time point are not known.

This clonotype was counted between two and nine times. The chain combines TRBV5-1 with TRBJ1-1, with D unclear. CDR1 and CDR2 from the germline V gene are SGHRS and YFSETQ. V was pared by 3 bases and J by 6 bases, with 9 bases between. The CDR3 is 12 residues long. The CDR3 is CASSSMGSEAFF. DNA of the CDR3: TGCGCCAGCAGCTCAATGGGATCTGAAGCTTTCTTT.

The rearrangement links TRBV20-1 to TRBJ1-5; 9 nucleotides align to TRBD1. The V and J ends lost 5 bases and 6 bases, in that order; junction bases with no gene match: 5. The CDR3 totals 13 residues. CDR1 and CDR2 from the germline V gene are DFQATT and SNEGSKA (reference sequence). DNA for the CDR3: TGCAGTGCTGTAACAGGGGGCGGTCAGCCCCAGCATTTT. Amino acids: CSAVTGGGQPQHF.

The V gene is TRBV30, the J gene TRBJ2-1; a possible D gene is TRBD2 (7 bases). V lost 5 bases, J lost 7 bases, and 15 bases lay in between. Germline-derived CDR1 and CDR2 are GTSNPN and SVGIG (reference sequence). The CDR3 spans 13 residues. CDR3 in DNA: TGTGCCTGGCGGTGGGGGGGCCGAAATGAGCAGTTCTTC. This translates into CAWRWGGRNEQFF.

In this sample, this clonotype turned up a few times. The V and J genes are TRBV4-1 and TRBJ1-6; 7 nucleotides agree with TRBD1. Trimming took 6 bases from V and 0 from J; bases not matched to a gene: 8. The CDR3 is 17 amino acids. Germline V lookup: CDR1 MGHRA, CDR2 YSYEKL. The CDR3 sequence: CASSPRRDSSYNSPLHF. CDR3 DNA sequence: TGCGCCAGCAGTCCCCGTCGGGACAGCTCCTATAATTCACCCCTCCACTTT.

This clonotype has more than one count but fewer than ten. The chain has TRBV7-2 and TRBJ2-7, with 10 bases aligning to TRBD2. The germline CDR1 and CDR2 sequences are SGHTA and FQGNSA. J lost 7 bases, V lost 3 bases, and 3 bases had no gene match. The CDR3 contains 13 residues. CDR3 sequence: CASSFLAGVEQYF. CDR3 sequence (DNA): TGTGCCAGCAGCTTCCTAGCGGGGGTTGAGCAGTACTTC.

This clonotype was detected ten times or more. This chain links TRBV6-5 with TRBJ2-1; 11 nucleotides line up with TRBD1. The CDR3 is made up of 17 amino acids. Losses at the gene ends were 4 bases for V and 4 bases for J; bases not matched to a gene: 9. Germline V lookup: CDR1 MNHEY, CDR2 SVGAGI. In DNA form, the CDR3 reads TGTGCCAGCAGTTTAATGCCCGGGACAGGGGGGTACAATGAGCAGTTCTTC. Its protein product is CASSLMPGTGGYNEQFF.

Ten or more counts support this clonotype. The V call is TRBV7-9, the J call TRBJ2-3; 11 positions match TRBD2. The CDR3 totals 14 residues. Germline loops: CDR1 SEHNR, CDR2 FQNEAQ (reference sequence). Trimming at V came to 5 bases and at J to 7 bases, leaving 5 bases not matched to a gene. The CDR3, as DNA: TGTGCCAGCAGCGGCGGGACTAGCGGCCATACGCAGTATTTT. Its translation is CASSGGTSGHTQYF.

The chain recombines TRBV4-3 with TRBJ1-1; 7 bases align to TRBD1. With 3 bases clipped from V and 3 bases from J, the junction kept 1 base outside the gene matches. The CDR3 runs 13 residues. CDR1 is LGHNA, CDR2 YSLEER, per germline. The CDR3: CASSQQGDTEAFF. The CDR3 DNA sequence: TGCGCCAGCAGCCAGCAGGGGGACACTGAAGCTTTCTTT.

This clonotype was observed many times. CDR3 in amino acids: CASSYQGARTGELFF. The CDR3 nucleotides are TGTGCCAGCAGCTACCAGGGGGCTCGGACCGGGGAGCTGTTTTTT. The V gene is TRBV7-2, the J gene TRBJ2-2, with 8 positions matching TRBD1. The CDR3 runs 15 residues. Looked up from germline, CDR1 is SGHTA and CDR2 is FQGNSA. V lost 4 bases, J lost 5 bases, and 6 bases stayed unmatched.

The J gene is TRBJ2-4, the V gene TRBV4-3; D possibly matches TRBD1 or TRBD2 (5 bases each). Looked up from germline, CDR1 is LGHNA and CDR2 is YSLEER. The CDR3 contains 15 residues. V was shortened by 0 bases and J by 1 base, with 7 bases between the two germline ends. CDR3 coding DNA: TGCGCCAGCAGCCAAGATTGGGGGGCCAAAAACATTCAGTACTTC. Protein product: CASSQDWGAKNIQYF.

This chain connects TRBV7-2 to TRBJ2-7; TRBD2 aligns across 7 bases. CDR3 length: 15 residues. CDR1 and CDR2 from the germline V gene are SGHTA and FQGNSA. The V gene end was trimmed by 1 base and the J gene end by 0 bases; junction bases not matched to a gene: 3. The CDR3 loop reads CASSLDGGGSYEQYF. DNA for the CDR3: TGTGCCAGCAGCTTAGATGGGGGGGGCTCCTACGAGCAGTACTTC.

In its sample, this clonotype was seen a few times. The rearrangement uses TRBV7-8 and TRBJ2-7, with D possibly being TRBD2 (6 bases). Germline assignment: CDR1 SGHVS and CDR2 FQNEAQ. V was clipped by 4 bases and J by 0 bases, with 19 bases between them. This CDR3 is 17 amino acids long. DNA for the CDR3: TGTGCCAGCAGCTCCACGGACTACGCCCTCTTCTCCTACGAGCAGTACTTC. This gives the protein CASSSTDYALFSYEQYF.

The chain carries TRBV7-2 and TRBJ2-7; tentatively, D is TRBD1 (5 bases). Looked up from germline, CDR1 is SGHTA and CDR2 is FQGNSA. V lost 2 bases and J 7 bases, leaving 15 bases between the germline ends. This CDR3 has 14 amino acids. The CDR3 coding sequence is TGTGCCAGCAGCTTATCTCCCAGGGTTCGGGAGCAGTACTTC. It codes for CASSLSPRVREQYF.

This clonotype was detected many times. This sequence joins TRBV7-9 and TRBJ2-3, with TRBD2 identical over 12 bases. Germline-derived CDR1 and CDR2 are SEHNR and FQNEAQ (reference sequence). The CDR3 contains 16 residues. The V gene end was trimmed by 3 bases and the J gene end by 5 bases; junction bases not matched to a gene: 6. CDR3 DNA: TGTGCCAGCAGCTTGGCCCTAGCGGGGGGGCAAGATACGCAGTATTTT. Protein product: CASSLALAGGQDTQYF.

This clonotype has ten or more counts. CDR3 in DNA: TGTGCCAGCGCTAAGGACAGGGGGCCCTACGAGCAGTACGTC. Encoded protein: CASAKDRGPYEQYV. This chain connects TRBV7-2 to TRBJ2-7; TRBD1 matches at 11 bases. Germline V CDR1 and CDR2: SGHTA, FQGNSA. CDR3 length equals 14 residues. Trimming took 8 bases from V and 2 from J; bases not matched to a gene: 5.

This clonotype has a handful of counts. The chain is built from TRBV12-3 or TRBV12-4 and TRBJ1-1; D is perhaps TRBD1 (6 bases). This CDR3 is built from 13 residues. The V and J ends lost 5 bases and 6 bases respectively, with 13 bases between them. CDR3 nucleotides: TGTGCCAGCAGTCTCGGGGGCGGTCCTGAAGCTTTCTTT. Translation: CASSLGGGPEAFF.

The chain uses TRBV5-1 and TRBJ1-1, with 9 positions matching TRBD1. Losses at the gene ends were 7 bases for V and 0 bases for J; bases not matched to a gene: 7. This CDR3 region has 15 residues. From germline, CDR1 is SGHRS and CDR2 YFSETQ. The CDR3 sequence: CASGKDRGMNTEAFF. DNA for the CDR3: TGCGCCAGCGGCAAGGACAGGGGTATGAACACTGAAGCTTTCTTT.

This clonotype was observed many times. The CDR3 DNA sequence: TGTGCCAGCAGCCGCCGACTAGCGGGGGTGGAGACCCAGTACTTC. Translation: CASSRRLAGVETQYF. This rearrangement joins TRBV6-2 or TRBV6-3 to TRBJ2-5; 12 bases agree with TRBD2. Germline CDR1 reads MNHEY; CDR2 reads SVGEGT. CDR3 length: 15 amino acids. V shed 6 bases, J shed 5 bases, and the junction held 7 bases outside the gene matches.

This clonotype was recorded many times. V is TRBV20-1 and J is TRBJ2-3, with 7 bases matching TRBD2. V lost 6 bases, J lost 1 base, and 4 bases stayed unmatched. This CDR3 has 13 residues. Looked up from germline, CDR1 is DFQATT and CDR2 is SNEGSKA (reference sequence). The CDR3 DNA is TGCAGTGCCCCCACTAGCGGCACAGATACGCAGTATTTT. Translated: CSAPTSGTDTQYF.

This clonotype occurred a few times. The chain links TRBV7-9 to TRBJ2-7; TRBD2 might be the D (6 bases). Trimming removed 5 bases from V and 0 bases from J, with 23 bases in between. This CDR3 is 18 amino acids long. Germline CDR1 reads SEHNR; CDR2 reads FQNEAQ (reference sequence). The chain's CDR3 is CASSHPRQPRRDSYEQYF. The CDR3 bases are TGTGCCAGCAGCCACCCCCGGCAGCCTAGGCGGGACTCCTACGAGCAGTACTTC.

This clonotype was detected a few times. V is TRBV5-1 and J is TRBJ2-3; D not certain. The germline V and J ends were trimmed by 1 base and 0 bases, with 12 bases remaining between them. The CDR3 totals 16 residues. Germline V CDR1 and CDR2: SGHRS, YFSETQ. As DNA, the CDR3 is TGCGCCAGCAGCTTGTTTGCGGAACCTAGCACAGATACGCAGTATTTT. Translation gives CASSLFAEPSTDTQYF.

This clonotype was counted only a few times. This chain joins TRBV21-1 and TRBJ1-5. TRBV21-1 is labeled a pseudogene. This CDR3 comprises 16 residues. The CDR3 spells CASSKVNSYSNQPQHF. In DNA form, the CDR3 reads TGTGCCAGCAGCAAAGTAAACAGCTATAGCAATCAGCCCCAGCATTTT.

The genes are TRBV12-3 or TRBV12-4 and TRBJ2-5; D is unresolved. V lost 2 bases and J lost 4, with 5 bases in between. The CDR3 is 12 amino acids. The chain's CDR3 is CASSLSVETQYF. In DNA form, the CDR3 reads TGTGCCAGCAGTTTATCGGTAGAGACCCAGTACTTC.

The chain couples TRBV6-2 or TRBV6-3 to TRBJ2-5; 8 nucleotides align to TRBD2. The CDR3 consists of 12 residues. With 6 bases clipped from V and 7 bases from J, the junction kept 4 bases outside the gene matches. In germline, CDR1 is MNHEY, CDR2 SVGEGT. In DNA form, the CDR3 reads TGTGCCAGCAGCCAACGGGGGGGGACCCAGTACTTC. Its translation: CASSQRGGTQYF.

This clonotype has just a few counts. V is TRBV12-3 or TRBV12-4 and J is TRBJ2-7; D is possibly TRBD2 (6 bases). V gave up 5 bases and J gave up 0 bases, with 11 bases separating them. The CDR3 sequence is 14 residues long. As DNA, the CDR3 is TGTGCCAGCAGTCCGGGACTGATCTCCTACGAGCAGTACTTC. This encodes CASSPGLISYEQYF.